What follows are 21 T cell receptor beta chains derived from one specimen sequenced in a study of cytomegalovirus exposure and HLA in healthy donors. The PCR contained 60 Vbeta and 13 Jbeta primers. Data came from immunoSEQ multiplex PCR; TCRdb stores just in-frame clones and leaves some out. This sample yields tens of thousands of clones, of which just under 80% are seen a single time; about 4.1% belongs to the top ten. Sequenced material: PBMCs. All receptors derive from a woman in her 30s in good health and CMV-seronegative.

The rearrangement uses TRBV7-2 and TRBJ1-6, with 10 bases fitting TRBD1. CDR3 length: 16 residues. The germline gives CDR1 SGHTA, CDR2 FQGNSA. The junction had 2 bases not matched to a gene; V was cut back by 4 bases and J by 2 bases. This CDR3 reads CASSSDRGAYNSPLHF. In nucleotides, the CDR3 is TGTGCCAGCAGCTCGGACAGGGGGGCCTATAATTCACCCCTCCACTTT. Drawing the rest from reference TRBV7-2 and TRBJ1-6, the complete variable domain is GAGVSQSPSNKVTEKGKDVELRCDPISGHTALYWYRQSLGQGLEFLIYFQGNSAPDKSGLPSDRFSAERTGGSVSTLTIQRTQQEDSAVYLCASSSDRGAYNSPLHFGNGTRLTVT.

This chain connects TRBV28 to TRBJ1-2; D is undetermined. The CDR3 covers 11 residues. V gave up 1 base and J gave up 8 bases, with 5 bases separating them. The germline CDR1 and CDR2 sequences are MDHEN and SYDVKM. The CDR3 DNA reads TGTGCCAGCAGTTTATCGACAGGCTACACCTTC. Translation: CASSLSTGYTF.

The chain joins TRBV29-1 to TRBJ1-1; D perhaps matches TRBD1 (6 bases). Germline CDR1 is SQVTM and CDR2 is ANQGSEA. The CDR3 is made up of 13 amino acids. Trimming took 3 bases from V and 5 from J, leaving 13 bases between them. Here the CDR3 DNA reads TGCAGCGTTGATGGGGGGGCTGTGACTGAAGCTTTCTTT. Protein product: CSVDGGAVTEAFF.

The rearrangement uses TRBV9 and TRBJ2-5; 12 nucleotides agree with TRBD1. CDR1 is SGDLS and CDR2 is YYNGEE in the germline V gene. V lost 0 bases to trimming and J lost 5 bases; unmatched junction nucleotides: 5. The CDR3 spans 16 residues. The CDR3: CASSVGDRGLGETQYF. The CDR3 coding sequence is TGTGCCAGCAGCGTAGGGGACAGGGGGCTGGGGGAGACCCAGTACTTC.

The chain carries TRBV6-5 and TRBJ2-7; a weak D match, TRBD2 (7 bases). In germline, CDR1 is MNHEY, CDR2 SVGAGI. Deletions cut 0 bases from V and 6 bases from J, with 15 bases between. CDR3 size: 15 residues. The DNA for the CDR3 is TGTGCCAGCAGTTACTCGTCCGGGGGGCAGCGCGAGCAGTACTTC. Residues: CASSYSSGGQREQYF.

This chain connects TRBV28 to TRBJ1-4, with D unresolved. The CDR3 loop spans 15 amino acids. Germline values: CDR1 MDHEN, CDR2 SYDVKM. Trimming stripped 7 bases from V and 5 bases from J, with 17 bases between. CDR3 in DNA: TGTGCCAGCATCCGTTCGGCAGGTCTAAATGAAAAACTGTTTTTT. The encoded protein is CASIRSAGLNEKLFF.

This rearrangement joins TRBV25-1 to TRBJ2-1, with 7 bases identical to TRBD1. The CDR3 runs 15 residues. V dropped 1 base and J dropped 2; count of bases not matched to a gene: 2. CDR1 and CDR2 from the germline V gene are MGHDK and SYGVNS. CDR3 nucleotides: TGTGCCAGCAGTGAATCGACAGGGCCCTACAATGAGCAGTTCTTC. Translated: CASSESTGPYNEQFF.

The V and J genes are TRBV30 and TRBJ2-7; 12 nucleotides align to TRBD1. Germline V gene lookup returns CDR1 GTSNPN and CDR2 SVGIG (reference sequence). The CDR3 has 14 amino acids. V gave up 4 bases and J gave up 6 bases; unmatched junction bases: 7. The DNA for the CDR3 is TGTGCCTGGATGGGGGGACAGGGGGCCATCGAGCAGTACTTC. Protein sequence: CAWMGGQGAIEQYF.

The V gene is TRBV11-2, the J gene TRBJ1-1; D unclear. The CDR3 length is 16 residues. Per germline, CDR1 SGHAT and CDR2 FQNNGV. Deletions cut 4 bases from V and 1 base from J, with 16 bases between. In DNA, the CDR3 is TGTGCCAGCAGCTCTACAGACGGGGAGGGGAACACTGAAGCTTTCTTT. Translating gives CASSSTDGEGNTEAFF. The entire variable domain, with the rest obtained from reference TRBV11-2 and TRBJ1-1, is as follows: EAGVAQSPRYKIIEKRQSVAFWCNPISGHATLYWYQQILGQGPKLLIQFQNNGVVDDSQLPKDRFSAERLKGVDSTLKIQPAKLEDSAVYLCASSSTDGEGNTEAFFGQGTRLTVV.

This clone was counted once. The rearrangement uses TRBV25-1 and TRBJ1-2; 7 bases agree with TRBD1. The CDR3 runs 12 residues. V was clipped by 0 bases and J by 14 bases; unmatched bases: 6. Germline V gives CDR1 MGHDK, CDR2 SYGVNS. CDR3 bases: TGTGCCAGCAGTGAATACGGAGGACAGGTAACCTTC. Translation gives CASSEYGGQVTF.

The chain recombines TRBV9 with TRBJ1-6; 11 nucleotides line up with TRBD1. This CDR3 spans 14 amino acids. Germline trimming cut 2 bases from V and 13 bases from J; bases unmatched to any gene: 5. The germline gives CDR1 SGDLS, CDR2 YYNGEE. CDR3: CASSVKDRGLPLHF. The CDR3 nucleotides read TGTGCCAGCAGCGTGAAGGACAGGGGGCTTCCCCTCCACTTT.

The gene calls are TRBV30 and TRBJ1-5; TRBD1 is a possible D gene (5 bases). This CDR3 has 14 amino acids. The germline V gene encodes CDR1 GTSNPN and CDR2 SVGIG (reference sequence). The V end lost 0 bases, the J end lost 6 bases, and 12 bases lay between the germline ends. The CDR3 DNA sequence: TGTGCCTGGAGTGTAGGTGGCGGGGGTCAGCCCCAGCATTTT. Residues: CAWSVGGGGQPQHF.

The J gene is TRBJ1-1, the V gene TRBV9; D possibly corresponds to TRBD1 (5 bases). CDR1 and CDR2 from the germline V gene are SGDLS and YYNGEE. This CDR3 contains 13 residues. Trimming pared 4 bases from V and 8 bases from J, leaving 15 bases between. CDR3 loop: CASSQGPVDEAFF. The CDR3 bases are TGTGCCAGCAGCCAGGGCCCTGTAGACGAAGCTTTCTTT.

This chain joins TRBV5-6 and TRBJ1-2; TRBD1 matches at 10 bases. The length of the CDR3 is 16 residues. V was pared by 3 bases and J by 6 bases, with 11 bases of the junction left unmatched. CDR1 is SGHDT, CDR2 YYEEEE, per germline. DNA of the CDR3: TGTGCCAGCAGCTCGACAGGGGGCTGGATCTTGGATGGCTACACCTTC. Protein product: CASSSTGGWILDGYTF. Drawing the rest from reference TRBV5-6 and TRBJ1-2, the complete variable domain is DAGVTQSPTHLIKTRGQQVTLRCSPKSGHDTVSWYQQALGQGPQFIFQYYEEEERQRGNFPDRFSGHQFPNYSSELNVNALLLGDSALYLCASSSTGGWILDGYTFGSGTRLTVV.

The chain has TRBV19 and TRBJ2-1, with D possibly matching TRBD1 (6 bases). CDR3 size: 16 residues. CDR1 and CDR2 (germline): LNHDA, SQIVND (reference sequence). V lost 7 bases and J 3 bases, leaving 19 bases between the germline ends. The CDR3 loop is CASTMTGTLNYNEQFF. The CDR3 DNA reads as TGTGCCAGTACCATGACCGGGACACTGAACTACAATGAGCAGTTCTTC.

V and J are TRBV29-1 and TRBJ1-1, with D unclear. V was shortened by 4 bases and J by 6 bases, with 6 bases between the two germline ends. CDR3 length: 10 residues. CDR1 and CDR2 (germline): SQVTM, ANQGSEA. The DNA for the CDR3 is TGCAGCGTTGGTCGGGCTGAAGCTTTCTTT. Amino acid sequence: CSVGRAEAFF.

The chain has TRBV13 and TRBJ1-5; D unclear. The CDR3 spans 15 residues. Germline values: CDR1 PRHDT, CDR2 FYEKMQ (reference sequence). V shed 0 bases and J shed 0 bases, with 6 bases lying between them. In DNA, the CDR3 is TGTGCCAGCAGCTTAGGTGGGCCTAGCAATCAGCCCCAGCATTTT. Its protein product is CASSLGGPSNQPQHF. Drawing the rest from reference TRBV13 and TRBJ1-5, the complete variable domain is AAGVIQSPRHLIKEKRETATLKCYPIPRHDTVYWYQQGPGQDPQFLISFYEKMQSDKGSIPDRFSAQQFSDYHSELNMSSLELGDSALYFCASSLGGPSNQPQHFGDGTRLSIL.

J is TRBJ1-6 and V is TRBV28; 9 positions match TRBD1. The trim removed 6 bases at V and 5 bases at J, leaving 5 bases unmatched. CDR3 size: 15 residues. Germline assignment: CDR1 MDHEN and CDR2 SYDVKM. CDR3 nucleotide sequence: TGTGCCAGCAGCCAGGGACAGGGTGATAATTCACCCCTCCACTTT. This gives the protein CASSQGQGDNSPLHF.

The rearrangement joins TRBV11-3 to TRBJ2-3; TRBD1 is a possible D gene (6 bases). The CDR3 is 16 residues long. Trimming left V 1 base short and J 0 bases short, with 11 bases between. Germline-derived CDR1 and CDR2 are SGHNT and YENEEA. The CDR3 loop is CASSLGVGTSTDTQYF. CDR3 in DNA: TGTGCCAGCAGCTTAGGAGTCGGGACAAGCACAGATACGCAGTATTTT. The whole variable domain, filled in from reference TRBV11-3 and TRBJ2-3, reads EAGVVQSPRYKIIEKKQPVAFWCNPISGHNTLYWYLQNLGQGPELLIRYENEEAVDDSQLPKDRFSAERLKGVDSTLKIQPAELGDSAVYLCASSLGVGTSTDTQYFGPGTRLTVL.

V gene TRBV10-3 combines with J gene TRBJ2-3, with 8 bases fitting TRBD1. Germline CDR1 reads ENHRY; CDR2 reads SYGVKD. The junction had 5 bases not matched to a gene; V was cut back by 5 bases and J by 4 bases. The CDR3 is 14 amino acids. As DNA, the CDR3 is TGTGCCATCAGTAATGAACAGGGGGCAGATACGCAGTATTTT. Translating it yields CAISNEQGADTQYF.

This rearrangement joins TRBV5-8 to TRBJ1-2, with 8 bases aligning to TRBD1. J was trimmed by 4 bases and V by 0 bases; bases with no gene match: 5. The CDR3 totals 15 residues. CDR1 is SGHTS, CDR2 YDEGEE, per germline. The CDR3 protein is CASSLAMTGVYGYTF. In DNA form, the CDR3 reads TGTGCCAGCAGCTTGGCCATGACAGGGGTCTATGGCTACACCTTC.